This record concerns one TCR beta chain sequence. Its matching antigen is unknown. CDR3 length: 15 amino acids. Germline trimming cut 2 bases from V and 8 bases from J; bases unmatched to any gene: 14. Germline V gene data show CDR1 as GTSNPN and CDR2 as SVGIG (reference sequence). The data were produced by immunoSEQ multiplex PCR, yet TCRdb's version contains in-frame clones alone and is incomplete. The sample has 9,500 to 11,000 clones, approximately 46% seen once. The record originates from a study of T cell clonotyping in hematopoietic cell transplantation. General study points: Pathologically expanded recipient clonotypes increased progressively from day 30 to day 180 as diversity fell.

The receptor was isolated from a male patient aged 50 to 60 who had an allogeneic stem cell transplant from an unrelated donor, so the T cells may come from the graft donor. Some clones in this sample may be carry-over from other donors' samples. V and J are TRBV30 and TRBJ1-2; 7 bases line up with TRBD1. Source: PBMCs, taken 30 days after allogeneic stem cell transplant. As DNA, the CDR3 is TGTGCCTGGAGTACCTTTTCCGGGACAGTCAGCGGCTACACCTTC. The encoded protein is CAWSTFSGTVSGYTF.